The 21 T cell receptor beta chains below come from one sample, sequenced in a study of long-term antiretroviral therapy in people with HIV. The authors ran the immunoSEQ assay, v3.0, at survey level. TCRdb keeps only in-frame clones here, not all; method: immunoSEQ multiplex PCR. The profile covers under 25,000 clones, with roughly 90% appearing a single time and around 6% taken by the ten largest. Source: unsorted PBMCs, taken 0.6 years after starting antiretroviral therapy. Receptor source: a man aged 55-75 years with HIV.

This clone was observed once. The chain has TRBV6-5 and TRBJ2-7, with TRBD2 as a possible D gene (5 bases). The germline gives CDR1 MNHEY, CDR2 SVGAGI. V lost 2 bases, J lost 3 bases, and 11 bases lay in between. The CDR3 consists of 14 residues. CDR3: CASSYRERFYEQYF. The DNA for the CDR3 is TGTGCCAGCAGTTACAGGGAGCGTTTCTACGAGCAGTACTTC.

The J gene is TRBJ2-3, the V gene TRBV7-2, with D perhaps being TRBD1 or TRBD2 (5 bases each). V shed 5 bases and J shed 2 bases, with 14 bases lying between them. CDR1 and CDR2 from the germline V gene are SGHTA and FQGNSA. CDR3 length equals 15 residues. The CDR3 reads CASSRGPQTTDTQYF. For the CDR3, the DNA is TGTGCCAGCAGCCGGGGCCCACAAACCACAGATACGCAGTATTTT. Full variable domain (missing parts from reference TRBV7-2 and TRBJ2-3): GAGVSQSPSNKVTEKGKDVELRCDPISGHTALYWYRQSLGQGLEFLIYFQGNSAPDKSGLPSDRFSAERTGGSVSTLTIQRTQQEDSAVYLCASSRGPQTTDTQYFGPGTRLTVL.

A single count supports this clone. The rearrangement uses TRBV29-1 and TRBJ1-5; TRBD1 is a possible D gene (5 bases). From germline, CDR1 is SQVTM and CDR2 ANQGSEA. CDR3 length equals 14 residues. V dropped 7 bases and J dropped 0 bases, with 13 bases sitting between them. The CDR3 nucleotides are TGCAGCGCAACCGCAGGGTTTAGCAATCAGCCCCAGCATTTT. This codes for CSATAGFSNQPQHF.

The CDR3 reads CASQGNRGQETQYF. The CDR3 nucleotides are TGTGCCAGCCAGGGAAACCGCGGGCAAGAGACCCAGTACTTC. The chain uses TRBV2 and TRBJ2-5, with D perhaps TRBD1 or TRBD2 (5 bases each). Germline values: CDR1 SNHLY, CDR2 FYNNEI. This CDR3 contains 14 residues. Trimming pared 8 bases from V and 2 bases from J, leaving 15 bases between. Variable domain in full (rest from reference TRBV2 and TRBJ2-5): EPEVTQTPSHQVTQMGQEVILRCVPISNHLYFYWYRQILGQKVEFLVSFYNNEISEKSEIFDDQFSVERPDGSNFTLKIRSTKLEDSAMYFCASQGNRGQETQYFGPGTRLLVL.

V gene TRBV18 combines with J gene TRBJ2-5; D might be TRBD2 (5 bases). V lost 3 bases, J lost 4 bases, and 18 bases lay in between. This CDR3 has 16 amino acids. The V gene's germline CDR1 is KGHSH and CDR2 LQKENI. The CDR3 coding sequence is TGTGCCAGCTCACCTATTTTTTTCGGGGATCCAGAGACCCAGTACTTC. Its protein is CASSPIFFGDPETQYF. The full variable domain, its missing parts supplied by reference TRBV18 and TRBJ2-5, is NAGVMQNPRHLVRRRGQEARLRCSPMKGHSHVYWYRQLPEEGLKFMVYLQKENIIDESGMPKERFSAEFPKEGPSILRIQQVVRGDSAAYFCASSPIFFGDPETQYFGPGTRLLVL.

The DNA for the CDR3 is TGTGCCAGCAGCGTATCGTTAGGGGGCTATGGCACCGGGGAGCTGTTTTTT. Translation: CASSVSLGGYGTGELFF. This chain uses TRBV9 with TRBJ2-2, with 7 bases that match TRBD1. Trimming took 1 base from V and 4 from J; bases not matched to a gene: 10. The CDR3 runs 17 residues. CDR1 and CDR2 (germline): SGDLS, YYNGEE.

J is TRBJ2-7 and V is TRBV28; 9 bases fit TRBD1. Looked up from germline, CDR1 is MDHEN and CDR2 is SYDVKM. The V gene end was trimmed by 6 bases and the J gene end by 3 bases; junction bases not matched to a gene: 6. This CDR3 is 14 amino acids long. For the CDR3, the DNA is TGTGCCAGCAGGGGACAGGGAGATCTCTACGAGCAGTACTTC. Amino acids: CASRGQGDLYEQYF.

As DNA, the CDR3 is TGCGCCAGCAGCCAAGAAGGTCTAGCGGGGGGAGCAACAGATACGCAGTATTTT. This codes for CASSQEGLAGGATDTQYF. This chain connects TRBV4-3 to TRBJ2-3, with TRBD2 matching 11 bases. J gave up 3 bases and V 0 bases, and 8 bases lay outside the gene matches. This CDR3 has 18 amino acids. The germline gives CDR1 LGHNA, CDR2 YSLEER.

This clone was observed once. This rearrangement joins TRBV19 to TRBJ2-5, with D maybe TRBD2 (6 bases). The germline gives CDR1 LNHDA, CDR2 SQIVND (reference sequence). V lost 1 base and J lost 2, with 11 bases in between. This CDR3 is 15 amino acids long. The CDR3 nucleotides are TGTGCCAGTAGTATAGGACGGGGGTATCAAGAGACCCAGTACTTC. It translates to CASSIGRGYQETQYF.

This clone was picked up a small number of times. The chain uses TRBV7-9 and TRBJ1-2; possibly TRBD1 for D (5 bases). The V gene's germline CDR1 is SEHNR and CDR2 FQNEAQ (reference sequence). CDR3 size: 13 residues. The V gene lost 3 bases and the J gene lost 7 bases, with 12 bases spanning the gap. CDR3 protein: CASSFGGQSGYTF. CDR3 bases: TGTGCCAGCAGCTTCGGGGGTCAGTCTGGCTACACCTTC. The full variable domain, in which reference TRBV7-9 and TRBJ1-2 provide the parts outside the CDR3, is DTGVSQNPRHKITKRGQNVTFRCDPISEHNRLYWYRQTLGQGPEFLTYFQNEAQLEKSRLLSDRFSAERPKGSFSTLEIQRTEQGDSAMYLCASSFGGQSGYTFGSGTRLTVV.

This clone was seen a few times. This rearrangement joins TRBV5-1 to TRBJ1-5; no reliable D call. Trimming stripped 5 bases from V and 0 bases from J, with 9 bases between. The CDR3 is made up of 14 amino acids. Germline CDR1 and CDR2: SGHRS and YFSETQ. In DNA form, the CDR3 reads TGCGCCAGCAGAGAGGATTATAGCAATCAGCCCCAGCATTTT. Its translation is CASREDYSNQPQHF.

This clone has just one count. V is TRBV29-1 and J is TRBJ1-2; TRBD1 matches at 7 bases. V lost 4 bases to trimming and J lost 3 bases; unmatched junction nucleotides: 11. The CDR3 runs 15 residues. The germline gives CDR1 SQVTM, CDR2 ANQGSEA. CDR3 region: CSVGSTGAEDYGYTF. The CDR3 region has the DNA TGCAGCGTTGGAAGTACAGGGGCAGAGGACTATGGCTACACCTTC.

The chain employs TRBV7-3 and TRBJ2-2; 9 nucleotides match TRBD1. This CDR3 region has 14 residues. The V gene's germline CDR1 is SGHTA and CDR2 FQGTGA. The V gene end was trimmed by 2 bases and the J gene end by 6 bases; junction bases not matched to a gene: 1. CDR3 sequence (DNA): TGTGCCAGCAGCTTAGGGACAGGGTCCGGGGAGCTGTTTTTT. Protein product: CASSLGTGSGELFF.

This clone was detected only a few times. The CDR3, as DNA: TGTGCCAGCAGTTTAGCGGGAGGGCTGGTTGAGCAGTTCTTC. It is translated as CASSLAGGLVEQFF. The V and J genes are TRBV27 and TRBJ2-1; 9 bases are a match to TRBD2. Germline values: CDR1 MNHEY, CDR2 SMNVEV (reference sequence). The CDR3 spans 14 residues. V dropped 2 bases and J dropped 9; count of bases not matched to a gene: 5.

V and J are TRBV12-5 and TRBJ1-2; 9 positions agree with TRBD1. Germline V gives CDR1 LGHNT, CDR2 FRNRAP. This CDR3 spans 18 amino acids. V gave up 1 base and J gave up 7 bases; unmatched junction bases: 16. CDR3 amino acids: CASGLAPQTGGTDGGYTF. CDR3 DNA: TGTGCTAGTGGTTTGGCCCCCCAGACAGGGGGTACTGACGGTGGCTACACCTTC.

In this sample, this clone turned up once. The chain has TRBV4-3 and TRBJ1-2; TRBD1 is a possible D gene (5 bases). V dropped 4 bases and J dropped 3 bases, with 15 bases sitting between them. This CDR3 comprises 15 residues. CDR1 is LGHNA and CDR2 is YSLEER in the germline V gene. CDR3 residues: CASSRGSGNHYGYTF. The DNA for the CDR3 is TGCGCCAGCAGCCGGGGTTCAGGGAATCACTATGGCTACACCTTC.

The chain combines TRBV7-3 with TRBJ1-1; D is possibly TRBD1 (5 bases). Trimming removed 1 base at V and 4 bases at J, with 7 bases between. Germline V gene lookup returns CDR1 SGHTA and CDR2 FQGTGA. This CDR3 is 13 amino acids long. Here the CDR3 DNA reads TGTGCCAGCAGCTTAAGGGGCAGCACTGAAGCTTTCTTT. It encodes CASSLRGSTEAFF.

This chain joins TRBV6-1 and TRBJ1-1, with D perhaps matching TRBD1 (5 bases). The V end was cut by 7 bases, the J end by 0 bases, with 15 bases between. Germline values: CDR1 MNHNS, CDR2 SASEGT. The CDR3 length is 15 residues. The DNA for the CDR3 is TGTGCCAGCACCATGTGGGGGGGATTGAACACTGAAGCTTTCTTT. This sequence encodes CASTMWGGLNTEAFF.

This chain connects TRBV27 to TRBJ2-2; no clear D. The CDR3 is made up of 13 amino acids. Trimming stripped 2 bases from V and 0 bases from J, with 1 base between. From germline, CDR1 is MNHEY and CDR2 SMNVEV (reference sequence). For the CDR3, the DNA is TGTGCCAGCAGTTTAGCGAACACCGGGGAGCTGTTTTTT. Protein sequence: CASSLANTGELFF.

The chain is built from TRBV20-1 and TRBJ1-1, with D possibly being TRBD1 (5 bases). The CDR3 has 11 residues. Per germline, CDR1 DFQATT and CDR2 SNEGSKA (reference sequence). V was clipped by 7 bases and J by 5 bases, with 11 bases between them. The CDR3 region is CSGGVETEAFF. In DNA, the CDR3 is TGCAGTGGGGGGGTTGAGACTGAAGCTTTCTTT.

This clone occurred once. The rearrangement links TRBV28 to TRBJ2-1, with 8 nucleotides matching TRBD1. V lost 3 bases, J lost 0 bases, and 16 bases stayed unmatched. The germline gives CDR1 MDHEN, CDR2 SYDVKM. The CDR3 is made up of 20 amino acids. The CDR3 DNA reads TGTGCCAGCAGTTTTGGCCCCGCAGGGGGCGGCCTTAACTCCTACAATGAGCAGTTCTTC. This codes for CASSFGPAGGGLNSYNEQFF. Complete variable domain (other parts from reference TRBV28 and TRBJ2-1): DVKVTQSSRYLVKRTGEKVFLECVQDMDHENMFWYRQDPGLGLRLIYFSYDVKMKEKGDIPEGYSVSREKKERFSLILESASTNQTSMYLCASSFGPAGGGLNSYNEQFFGPGTRLTVL.